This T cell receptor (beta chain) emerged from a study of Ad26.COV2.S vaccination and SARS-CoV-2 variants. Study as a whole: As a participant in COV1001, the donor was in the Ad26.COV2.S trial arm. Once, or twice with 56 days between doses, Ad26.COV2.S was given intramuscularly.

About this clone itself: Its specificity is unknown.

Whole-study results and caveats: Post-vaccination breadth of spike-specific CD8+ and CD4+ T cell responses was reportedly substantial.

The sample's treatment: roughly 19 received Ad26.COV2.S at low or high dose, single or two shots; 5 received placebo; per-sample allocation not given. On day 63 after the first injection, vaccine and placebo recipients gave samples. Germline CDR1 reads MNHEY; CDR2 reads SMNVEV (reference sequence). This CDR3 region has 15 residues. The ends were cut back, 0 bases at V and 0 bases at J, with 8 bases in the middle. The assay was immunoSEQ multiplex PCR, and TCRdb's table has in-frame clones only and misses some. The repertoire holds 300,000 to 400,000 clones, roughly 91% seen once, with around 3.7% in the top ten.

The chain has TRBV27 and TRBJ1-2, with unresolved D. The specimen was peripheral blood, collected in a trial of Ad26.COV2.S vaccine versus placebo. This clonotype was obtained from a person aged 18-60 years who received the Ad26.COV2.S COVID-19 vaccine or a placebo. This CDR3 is CASSLSFLANYGYTF. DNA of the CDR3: TGTGCCAGCAGTTTATCCTTCCTCGCTAACTATGGCTACACCTTC.